The clone carrying this T cell receptor beta chain was detected only once. Germline V gene lookup returns CDR1 LNHNV and CDR2 YYDKDF (reference sequence). The CDR3 length is 17 residues. After removal of 2 bases from V and 5 bases from J, the junction contained 9 bases not matched to a gene. Clones were sequenced by immunoSEQ multiplex PCR, and TCRdb holds only the in-frame ones, with some missing. The sample lists hundreds of thousands of clones; around 89% were seen once. Participants were placed into cohorts based on the clinical history they reported. These data belong to a study of blood T cell repertoires in COVID-19. Whole-study context: Recovered Cohort 3 donors showed two negative PCRs, clearance, or symptom resolution. Sample material is recorded as cDNA or gDNA derived from T cells, B-cell-depleted T cells, or PBMCs.

This TCR was recovered from an older woman in a cohort exposed to, infected with or recovered from COVID-19 (not recorded which). The source material was PBMCs or T cells enriched from blood (not recorded which). This sequence joins TRBV15 and TRBJ2-2; the match to TRBD2 covers 9 bases. CDR3 in amino acids: CATSRPMGGRATGELFF. The CDR3 nucleotides read TGTGCCACCAGCAGACCTATGGGCGGGAGGGCAACCGGGGAGCTGTTTTTT.